The clone carrying this T cell receptor (beta chain) was detected ten times or more. Its antigen is undetermined. This sample stems from a study of CD8 T cells in ankylosing spondylitis. Notes on the study in general: One TCR beta motif, made up of several highly homologous variants, appeared characteristic of ankylosing spondylitis blood. According to the report, clones linked to the disease were significantly enriched in matched synovial fluid samples taken from ankylosing spondylitis patients.

A single record per CDR3 protein comes from TCRdb applying MiXCR to the 5' RACE reads. The sample has tens of thousands of distinct CDR3 sequences, under 7.5% seen once. The V gene's germline CDR1 is SQVTM and CDR2 ANQGSEA. This CDR3 is built from 13 residues. The V gene end was trimmed by 7 bases and the J gene end by 5 bases; junction bases not matched to a gene: 7. The sequence came from a male donor with ankylosing spondylitis. Sequenced: synovial fluid, either unsorted or a sorted T cell fraction (not recorded which). The rearrangement links TRBV29-1 to TRBJ1-5, with TRBD1 identical over 8 bases. The CDR3 sequence is CSGGQGPDQPQHF. The CDR3 coding sequence is TGCAGCGGCGGACAGGGTCCGGATCAGCCCCAGCATTTT.